One sample yielded the 7 T cell receptor beta chains listed below, sequenced in a study of CD8+ T cells in alopecia areata. TCR sequencing used cDNA made by reverse transcription of extracted RNA. Profiled with immunoSEQ multiplex PCR; TCRdb holds only in-frame clones, not every one. This table holds over 150,000 clones, approximately 60% found once. Input material: CD8+ T cells sorted from blood. Receptor source: a human donor in good health.

The chain combines TRBV5-1 with TRBJ2-2; 8 bases match TRBD1. The J segment lost 5 bases and the V segment lost 3 bases, leaving 12 bases of the junction unmatched. The CDR3 is 17 amino acids. Germline V lookup: CDR1 SGHRS, CDR2 YFSETQ. The CDR3 DNA sequence: TGCGCCAGCAGCTCAACCCCTTCAGGGGGCGGTACCGGGGAGCTGTTTTTT. Its translation: CASSSTPSGGGTGELFF. The whole variable domain, remainder taken from reference TRBV5-1 and TRBJ2-2, is KAGVTQTPRYLIKTRGQQVTLSCSPISGHRSVSWYQQTPGQGLQFLFEYFSETQRNKGNFPGRFSGRQFSNSRSEMNVSTLELGDSALYLCASSSTPSGGGTGELFFGEGSRLTVL.

This clone was observed a handful of times. This chain links TRBV10-2 with TRBJ2-1; the D is unclear. The V gene lost 5 bases and the J gene lost 10 bases, with 12 bases spanning the gap. Germline V gene lookup returns CDR1 WSHSY and CDR2 SAAADI. There are 12 residues in the CDR3. The CDR3 is CASSPDGIEQFF. DNA of the CDR3: TGCGCCAGCAGTCCTGACGGCATCGAGCAGTTCTTC.

The chain uses TRBV29-1 and TRBJ1-2; TRBD1 might be the D (5 bases). Per germline, CDR1 SQVTM and CDR2 ANQGSEA. V shed 3 bases and J shed 7 bases, with 12 bases lying between them. The CDR3 is 12 amino acids. The CDR3 loop is CSVERGVFGYTF. CDR3 nucleotides: TGCAGCGTTGAGAGAGGGGTATTTGGCTACACCTTC.

The chain combines TRBV5-1 with TRBJ2-5; D not certain. The CDR3 is 16 residues long. The V gene lost 0 bases and the J gene lost 0 bases, with 12 bases spanning the gap. The germline CDR1 and CDR2 sequences are SGHRS and YFSETQ. CDR3 nucleotides: TGCGCCAGCAGCTTGGGAGAGACATCGTACCAAGAGACCCAGTACTTC. Residues: CASSLGETSYQETQYF. The variable domain in full, with the rest retrieved from reference TRBV5-1 and TRBJ2-5, is KAGVTQTPRYLIKTRGQQVTLSCSPISGHRSVSWYQQTPGQGLQFLFEYFSETQRNKGNFPGRFSGRQFSNSRSEMNVSTLELGDSALYLCASSLGETSYQETQYFGPGTRLLVL.

V and J are TRBV27 and TRBJ1-6; maybe TRBD1 (5 bases). Germline lookup yields CDR1 MNHEY and CDR2 SMNVEV (reference sequence). The CDR3 totals 15 residues. V dropped 3 bases and J dropped 7 bases, with 13 bases sitting between them. DNA of the CDR3: TGTGCCAGCAGTTTTAGTGAGGGACCGAATTCACCCCTCCACTTT. Translation: CASSFSEGPNSPLHF.

V usage is TRBV6-6 and J usage is TRBJ2-2, with D unclear. This CDR3 has 14 amino acids. V was clipped by 2 bases and J by 5 bases, with 9 bases between them. Germline V gives CDR1 MNHNY, CDR2 SVGAGI (reference sequence). In nucleotides, the CDR3 is TGTGCCAGCAGTTACGCCGGACGGACCGGGGAGCTGTTTTTT. Translated, it gives CASSYAGRTGELFF.

The chain couples TRBV29-1 to TRBJ2-3; D unresolved. The length of the CDR3 is 12 residues. The V end was cut by 8 bases, the J end by 0 bases, with 9 bases between. Per the germline V gene, CDR1 is SQVTM and CDR2 is ANQGSEA. The CDR3 nucleotides read TGCAGCTTTCCCCACAGCACAGATACGCAGTATTTT. Translating it yields CSFPHSTDTQYF.